This T cell receptor beta chain comes out of a study of cytomegalovirus exposure and HLA in healthy donors. The study, taken as a whole, reports: Later analysis revealed greater clonal expansion in HLA-associated TCR beta chains than in equally common others. The authors considered a cluster of highly shared sequence variants likely to be a sequencing artifact. Presence/absence results assume similar sequencing depth per donor, which may not hold. When analyzed later, the rates of TCR association showed variation by HLA locus, with DRB1 the most and HLA-C the fewest.

V gave up 3 bases and J gave up 0 bases, with 15 bases separating them. Looked up from germline, CDR1 is MGHDK and CDR2 is SYGVNS. The CDR3 is 16 residues long. Details on this clone: Antigen specificity is unknown.

The PCR made use of 60 Vbeta and 13 Jbeta primers. Some clones are missing from TCRdb's copy, which holds only in-frame ones; the method was immunoSEQ multiplex PCR. Reported are about 130,000 clones; the ten largest clones contain 1.5% to 2%. The sample comprised PBMCs. V and J are TRBV25-1 and TRBJ2-7; D may be TRBD1 (5 bases). This clonotype was sampled from a woman aged 40 to 50 in good health and CMV-seropositive. CDR3 sequence (DNA): TGTGCCAGCAGTGATCCAGGGCGAGACAGCTCCTACGAGCAGTACTTC. Protein: CASSDPGRDSSYEQYF.